The clone carrying this T cell receptor beta chain appeared once. Assay: immunoSEQ multiplex PCR; the TCRdb copy retains only in-frame clones and omits some. The repertoire holds 110,000 or so clones, with about 91% as singletons. This entry belongs to a study of T cell responses to AZD1222 COVID-19 vaccine. CDR1 is WSHSY, CDR2 SAAADI, per germline. Trimming shortened V by 8 bases and J by 8 bases, and 9 bases separated the two germline ends. There are 11 residues in the CDR3. This sequence joins TRBV10-2 and TRBJ2-2; TRBD2 is a possible D gene (5 bases). This TCR was sampled from an adult in good health. Sequenced here: peripheral blood, sampled on day 0 of AZD1222 vaccination. The CDR3 nucleotides read TGCGCCAGCCAACGGGGAGGGGAGCTGTTTTTT. It is translated as CASQRGGELFF.